Sequencing of this T cell receptor (beta chain) was carried out in a study of shared T cell receptors in the human thymus. TCRdb keeps only in-frame clones here, not all; method: immunoSEQ multiplex PCR. This sample carries hundreds of thousands of clones, approximately 88% of them seen once, and the ten largest clones take about 0.01%. Germline loops: CDR1 SEHNR, CDR2 FQNEAQ (reference sequence). The V gene lost 7 bases and the J gene lost 7 bases, with 13 bases spanning the gap. CDR3 size: 12 residues. In addition, the sample was reused for a study of human thymus T cells. That report adds: Thymic samples were excised during corrective heart operations. What related research reported was that thymic repertoires overlapped highly among unrelated individuals.

The V and J genes are TRBV7-9 and TRBJ2-5; D is undetermined. This clonotype was obtained from a boy under two years old with a congenital heart defect. Sequencing was carried out using thymocytes. The CDR3 here is CASTDDRGTQYF. The CDR3 coding sequence is TGTGCCAGCACCGATGACCGAGGGACCCAGTACTTC.